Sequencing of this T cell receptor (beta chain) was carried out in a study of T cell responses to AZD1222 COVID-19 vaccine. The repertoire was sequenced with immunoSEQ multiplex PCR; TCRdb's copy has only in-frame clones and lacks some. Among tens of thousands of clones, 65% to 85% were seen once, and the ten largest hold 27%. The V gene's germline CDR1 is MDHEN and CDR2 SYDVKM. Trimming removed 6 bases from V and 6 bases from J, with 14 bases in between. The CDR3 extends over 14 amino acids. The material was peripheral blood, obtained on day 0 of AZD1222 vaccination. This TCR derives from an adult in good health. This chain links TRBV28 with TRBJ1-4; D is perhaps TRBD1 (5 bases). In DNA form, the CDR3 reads TGTGCCAGCAGCCGTACCTTAGGGGATGAAAAACTGTTTTTT. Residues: CASSRTLGDEKLFF.